Each of the 9 T cell receptor beta chains below was sequenced from the same sample in a study of cytotoxic CD8 clonotypes in ibrutinib-treated CLL. The assay was immunoSEQ multiplex PCR, and TCRdb's table has in-frame clones only and misses some. The sample lists roughly 300,000 clones; around 77% were seen once. The starting material was PBMCs, obtained at disease progression, from a patient treated with ibrutinib. Receptor source: a human donor with chronic lymphocytic leukemia.

The chain has TRBV21-1 and TRBJ2-2; the table's D gene call, TRBD1, was not cross checked with the DNA. TRBV21-1 has pseudogene status. This CDR3 is built from 15 residues. The CDR3 is CASSRGHSNTGELFF. The CDR3, as DNA: TGTGCCAGCAGCCGGGGACACTCGAACACCGGGGAGCTGTTTTTT.

The rearrangement uses TRBV2 and TRBJ1-2, with D perhaps matching TRBD1 (5 bases). CDR3 size: 13 residues. Germline-derived CDR1 and CDR2 are SNHLY and FYNNEI. The V gene lost 11 bases and the J gene lost 2 bases, with 15 bases spanning the gap. In DNA form, the CDR3 reads TGTGCCCTGCGGGGGGACCCAAACTATGGCTACACCTTC. It encodes CALRGDPNYGYTF.

The chain joins TRBV5-1 to TRBJ1-4; a weak D match, TRBD1 (5 bases). Germline V lookup: CDR1 SGHRS, CDR2 YFSETQ. V gave up 2 bases and J gave up 4 bases, with 12 bases separating them. The CDR3 length is 15 residues. CDR3 region: CASSFGAGLNEKLFF. The CDR3 coding sequence is TGCGCCAGCAGCTTCGGGGCAGGTCTTAATGAAAAACTGTTTTTT.

J is TRBJ2-2 and V is TRBV18; D gene unclear. The CDR3 runs 14 residues. V lost 1 base and J 6 bases, leaving 9 bases between the germline ends. CDR1 and CDR2 (germline): KGHSH, LQKENI. CDR3 DNA sequence: TGTGCCAGCTCACCACTCCAGGCGCCCGGGGAGCTGTTTTTT. Translation: CASSPLQAPGELFF.

The chain combines TRBV2 with TRBJ2-5; no clear D gene. Germline V gives CDR1 SNHLY, CDR2 FYNNEI. The CDR3 loop spans 12 amino acids. V was pared by 3 bases and J by 2 bases, with 4 bases between. The CDR3 here is CASSDFQETQYF. The CDR3 DNA sequence: TGTGCCAGCAGTGACTTTCAAGAGACCCAGTACTTC. Variable domain in full (rest from reference TRBV2 and TRBJ2-5): EPEVTQTPSHQVTQMGQEVILRCVPISNHLYFYWYRQILGQKVEFLVSFYNNEISEKSEIFDDQFSVERPDGSNFTLKIRSTKLEDSAMYFCASSDFQETQYFGPGTRLLVL.

The V and J genes are TRBV4-1 and TRBJ2-7, with 8 positions matching TRBD2. The CDR3 covers 17 residues. Unmatched junction bases numbered 9, after V lost 0 bases and J lost 2 bases. Germline CDR1 and CDR2: MGHRA and YSYEKL. The CDR3 region is CASSQDLGAGVTYEQYF. The CDR3 coding sequence is TGCGCCAGCAGCCAAGACCTAGGAGCGGGGGTAACCTACGAGCAGTACTTC.

The chain couples TRBV7-2 to TRBJ2-7, with D maybe TRBD2 (5 bases). The CDR3 spans 15 residues. CDR1 and CDR2 from the germline V gene are SGHTA and FQGNSA. The V end was cut by 5 bases, the J end by 0 bases, with 14 bases between. The CDR3 coding sequence is TGTGCCAGCAGCCCGGACTGGGCCAGCTCCTACGAGCAGTACTTC. The encoded protein is CASSPDWASSYEQYF.

For this clone: At one boundary the junction diverges from the germline segment, which might be a read error. The CDR3: CATRRGANTEAFF. CDR3 in DNA: TGTGCCACCAGAAGAGGGGCGAACACTGAAGCTTTCTTT. The rearrangement links TRBV15 to TRBJ1-1; possible D gene TRBD1, 5 bases. The CDR3 is 13 amino acids. CDR1 and CDR2 (germline): LNHNV, YYDKDF (reference sequence).

This sequence joins TRBV5-1 and TRBJ2-7; D is tentatively TRBD1 or TRBD2 (5 bases each). Per the germline V gene, CDR1 is SGHRS and CDR2 is YFSETQ. The CDR3 runs to 12 residues. V was cut by 4 bases and J by 2 bases, with 7 bases left in between. CDR3: CASSRGAYEQYF. CDR3 DNA: TGCGCCAGCAGCCGGGGCGCCTACGAGCAGTACTTC. Looking up the rest from reference TRBV5-1 and TRBJ2-7 gives the full variable domain: KAGVTQTPRYLIKTRGQQVTLSCSPISGHRSVSWYQQTPGQGLQFLFEYFSETQRNKGNFPGRFSGRQFSNSRSEMNVSTLELGDSALYLCASSRGAYEQYFGPGTRLTVT.